Reported below is one T cell receptor beta chain. Its antigen is not known. The sample comes from a study of cytomegalovirus exposure and HLA in healthy donors. Whole-study findings and limits: A cluster of highly shared sequence variants was likely a sequencing artifact.

This CDR3 region has 13 residues. V lost 1 base and J 7 bases, leaving 11 bases between the germline ends. Germline values: CDR1 MDHEN, CDR2 SYDVKM. A multiplex PCR was run with 60 Vbeta primers and 13 Jbeta primers. Only in-frame clones appear in the TCRdb table, and some are missing; sequencing was by immunoSEQ multiplex PCR. The table lists some 170,000 clones, approximately 80% of them singletons. The sequence was collected from a woman in her twenties or thirties in good health and CMV-seronegative. This chain connects TRBV28 to TRBJ2-7; D unresolved. Sequenced sample: PBMCs. The CDR3 coding sequence is TGTGCCAGCAGTTTATTCCGTTCTACGGAGCAGTACTTC. It codes for CASSLFRSTEQYF.